A selection of T cell receptor beta chains follows, all from one sample in a study of blood T cell repertoires in COVID-19. This table comes from immunoSEQ multiplex PCR, and its TCRdb copy is limited to in-frame clones, with some not included. The profile covers some 190,000 clones, with around 80% appearing a single time and less than 20% taken by the ten largest. What was sequenced was peripheral blood. The receptors derive from a human donor in a cohort sampled during active COVID-19. CDR3s include the opening cysteine and the closing phenylalanine or tryptophan. The D gene is left open where the match is weak. Not all rows give a size; the values are once, few, many and, for expanded clones, a class.

d_call	v_call	j_call	clone_size	cdr3_nt	cdr3_aa
NA	TRBV5-6	TRBJ1-2	NA	TGTGCCAGCAGCTTCTTAATCGCCGGGGGAAACTATGGCTACACCTTC	CASSFLIAGGNYGYTF
NA	TRBV2	TRBJ2-5	NA	TGTGCCAGCGGCAGTGCGGTCGTGAAGCGGACCCAGTACTTC	CASGSAVVKRTQYF
NA	TRBV15	TRBJ1-1	few	TGTGCCACCAGCATTCTGAGACAAGGAACCACTGAAGCTTTCTTT	CATSILRQGTTEAFF
NA	TRBV5-1	TRBJ1-1	NA	TGCGCCAGCACTTCAGAGACAGCCTATGGAGGGGCTTTCTTT	CASTSETAYGGAFF
TRBD1	TRBV7-9	TRBJ1-6	NA	TGTGCCAGCGGGACAGGGGCGGATTCACCCCTCCACTTT	CASGTGADSPLHF
TRBD1	TRBV7-9	TRBJ1-1	NA	TGTGCCAGCAGAATAGGGGGCGGAGGGAACACTGAAGCTTTCTTT	CASRIGGGGNTEAFF
TRBD1	TRBV19	TRBJ1-5	NA	TGTGCCAGTAGTAGGAGGGACAGTTCCTTTTTGAGCAATCAGCCCCAGCATTTT	CASSRRDSSFLSNQPQHF
NA	TRBV28	TRBJ1-1	NA	TGTGCCAGCAGTTTAATCGAAGGCAGGGAAATTTTGCTGAACACTGAAGCTTTCTTT	CASSLIEGREILLNTEAFF
TRBD1	TRBV19	TRBJ2-7	NA	TGTGCCAGTAGTATCGTCGCCGGGACAGTCTCCTACGAGCAGTACTTC	CASSIVAGTVSYEQYF
NA	TRBV10-3	TRBJ1-2	NA	TGTGCCATCAGTGAAGGACAGACCGCGAACTATGGCTACACCTTC	CAISEGQTANYGYTF
NA	TRBV19	TRBJ2-2	NA	TGTGCCAGTAGCATAGCCCCAGGGGTCCCCGGGGAGCTGTTTTTT	CASSIAPGVPGELFF
NA	TRBV5-6	TRBJ2-4	NA	TGTGCCAGCAGCTTTTCAGGGGCCGCAGGCAAAAACATTCAGTACTTC	CASSFSGAAGKNIQYF
TRBD1	TRBV29-1	TRBJ2-1	NA	TGCAGCGTCGTACAGTGGACAGGGGCAGCGATCGATGAGCAGTTCTTC	CSVVQWTGAAIDEQFF
NA	TRBV7-2	TRBJ2-7	NA	TGTGCCAGCAGCTTAGTCCCGATCGCGTACGAGCAGTACTTC	CASSLVPIAYEQYF
NA	TRBV28	TRBJ2-3	NA	TGTGCCAGCAGTTTATACTCCCGGGTAGCGGCTAGCACAGATACGCAGTATTTT	CASSLYSRVAASTDTQYF
TRBD1	TRBV3-1/TRBV3-2	TRBJ1-4	NA	TGTGCCAGCAGCCCTTGGACAGGTCGGAATGAAAAACTGTTTTTT	CASSPWTGRNEKLFF
NA	TRBV2	TRBJ1-1	NA	TGTGCCAGCAGAGTACCGATGGGCGCTGAAGCTTTCTTT	CASRVPMGAEAFF
NA	TRBV19	TRBJ1-5	few	TGTGCCAGTAGACCCTGGGGGGGAAATCAGCCCCAGCATTTT	CASRPWGGNQPQHF
NA	TRBV2	TRBJ2-5	NA	TGTGCCAGCAGTGAAAGGGGCGTCGGGACCCAGTACTTC	CASSERGVGTQYF
TRBD2	TRBV3-1/TRBV3-2	TRBJ2-1	NA	TGTGCCAGCAGCCCCACTAGCGGGGGCCGCTCCTACAATGAGCAGTTCTTC	CASSPTSGGRSYNEQFF
NA	TRBV9	TRBJ2-1	NA	TGTGCCAGCGGCCGGGACAACTACAATGAGCAGTTCTTC	CASGRDNYNEQFF
NA	TRBV2	TRBJ2-2	NA	TGTGCCAGCAGTGATGTTCAGGGGAGCACCGGGGAGCTGTTTTTT	CASSDVQGSTGELFF
NA	TRBV28	TRBJ2-1	NA	TGTGCCAGCGGCTATCTGGGGCCTATGAGCTCCTACAATGAGCAGTTCTTC	CASGYLGPMSSYNEQFF
NA	TRBV3-1/TRBV3-2	TRBJ1-1	few	TGTGCCAGCAGCCCGAGAGGTAGCGGCACTGAAGCTTTCTTT	CASSPRGSGTEAFF